This T cell receptor beta chain is drawn from a study of PD-L1 blockade in urothelial cancer. Study-level information: Of roughly 30 patients, about 24 were males with bladder-origin urothelial cancer. Investigators checked blood 3 weeks (second dose) and 6 weeks after treatment start.

The time point: pretreatment peripheral blood. It was locally advanced or metastatic urothelial carcinoma that patients had. Sequencing used immunoSEQ multiplex PCR; TCRdb keeps in-frame clones, though not all of them. Of about 79,000 clones in the sample, approximately 86% are singletons; the top ten hold just under 15%. Germline CDR1 SGHTS, CDR2 YDEGEE. V gave up 2 bases and J gave up 4 bases, with 6 bases separating them. This CDR3 is built from 13 residues. The source of this sequence is a man in his 60s with urothelial cancer. The chain recombines TRBV5-8 with TRBJ1-4, with no clear D. The sequencing here drew on PBMCs, taken around atezolizumab (anti-PD-L1) treatment. This CDR3 reads CASSFGLNEKLFF. CDR3 coding DNA: TGTGCCAGCAGCTTCGGACTTAATGAAAAACTGTTTTTT. Variable domain in full (rest from reference TRBV5-8 and TRBJ1-4): EAGVTQSPTHLIKTRGQQATLRCSPISGHTSVYWYQQALGLGLQFLLWYDEGEERNRGNFPPRFSGRQFPNYSSELNVNALELEDSALYLCASSFGLNEKLFFGSGTQLSVL.